This T cell receptor beta chain was identified in a study of CD8+CD57+ T cells in acquired aplastic anemia. Study in general: Sorted cells (CD4+ and CD8+) yielded DNA amounts that averaged approximately 3.1 ug.

Per the germline V gene, CDR1 is LNHDA and CDR2 is SQIVND (reference sequence). The J segment lost 5 bases and the V segment lost 7 bases, leaving 8 bases of the junction unmatched. The CDR3 is made up of 14 amino acids. Genomic DNA, serving as template, underwent TCR beta VDJ and CDR3 profiling. Via MiXCR, TCRdb re-called the reads, giving one row per CDR3 protein. Altogether 150,000 or so distinct CDR3 sequences are present, 52% being singletons, with the ten largest covering 10% to 15%. All patients picked for sequencing had shown, by flow cytometry, an expansion of CD8+CD57+ cells. Severe acquired aplastic anemia was diagnosed in all patients. Among the patients, none had received any therapy at the time of blood sampling.

The sequenced sample consisted of sorted CD4+, CD8+, or CD8+CD57+ T cells (not recorded which) from PBMCs. The TCR originated in a human donor with aplastic anemia. This rearrangement joins TRBV19 to TRBJ2-1, with TRBD2 identical over 7 bases. The CDR3 region has the DNA TGTGCCAGTATGGGGGGGACCTGGGACAATGAGCAGTTCTTC. Residues: CASMGGTWDNEQFF.